The 7 T cell receptor beta chains presented below share a single source sample, sequenced in a study of cytomegalovirus exposure and HLA in healthy donors. TCRdb's copy holds only in-frame clones and misses some; the assay was immunoSEQ multiplex PCR. There are 50,000 to 70,000 clones in the sample; roughly 96% occur only once, and nearly 6% lies in the top ten. Sequencing input: PBMCs. Source of these receptors: a woman in her late teens or twenties in good health and CMV-seropositive.

The chain employs TRBV19 and TRBJ2-2; possibly TRBD2 for D (7 bases). V shed 11 bases and J shed 1 base, with 14 bases lying between them. CDR1 and CDR2 from the germline V gene are LNHDA and SQIVND (reference sequence). There are 14 residues in the CDR3. The CDR3: CASRGALNTGELFF. The CDR3 nucleotides are TGTGCCTCTCGGGGGGCTTTGAACACCGGGGAGCTGTTTTTT.

The chain has TRBV6-5 and TRBJ2-5; 7 nucleotides line up with TRBD1. Per germline, CDR1 MNHEY and CDR2 SVGAGI. Trimming removed 0 bases from V and 10 bases from J; junction bases left unmatched: 11. This CDR3 is 15 amino acids long. In nucleotides, the CDR3 is TGTGCCAGCAGTTACTCGGACAGGCCACCCCTGGTCCAGTACTTC. This gives the protein CASSYSDRPPLVQYF.

V is TRBV19 and J is TRBJ1-5; tentatively, D is TRBD1 (5 bases). The germline V and J ends were trimmed by 6 bases and 3 bases, with 12 bases remaining between them. Per germline, CDR1 LNHDA and CDR2 SQIVND (reference sequence). The CDR3 has 14 residues. The CDR3 here is CASSWGGSNQPQHF. The CDR3, as DNA: TGTGCCAGTAGCTGGGGGGGATCCAATCAGCCCCAGCATTTT.

This clone was recorded once. CDR3 nucleotides: TGTGCCACCAGCTACCCTAGCGGGAGGGTCTACAATGAGCAGTTCTTC. This codes for CATSYPSGRVYNEQFF. The V gene is TRBV15, the J gene TRBJ2-1; 12 bases line up with TRBD2. The germline V gene has CDR1 LNHNV and CDR2 YYDKDF (reference sequence). After removal of 5 bases from V and 3 bases from J, the junction contained 5 bases not matched to a gene. The CDR3 is made up of 16 amino acids.

J is TRBJ2-2 and V is TRBV28; 10 positions match TRBD2. V dropped 3 bases and J dropped 2; count of bases not matched to a gene: 9. The CDR3 runs to 18 residues. CDR1 is MDHEN and CDR2 is SYDVKM in the germline V gene. The CDR3 region has the DNA TGTGCCAGCAGTTTCCCCATCACTAGCGGGATTAACACCGGGGAGCTGTTTTTT. This encodes CASSFPITSGINTGELFF.

This chain uses TRBV6-6 with TRBJ2-1; D is unclear. The V end was cut by 0 bases, the J end by 10 bases, with 19 bases between. This CDR3 contains 16 residues. Germline V lookup: CDR1 MNHNY, CDR2 SVGAGI (reference sequence). CDR3 amino acids: CASSYSRRSAVWEQFF. In DNA, the CDR3 is TGTGCCAGCAGTTACTCGCGCCGGTCGGCGGTTTGGGAGCAGTTCTTC.

The chain is built from TRBV4-1 and TRBJ1-1; 12 bases map to TRBD1. The CDR3 contains 17 residues. The V and J ends lost 1 base and 0 bases, in that order; junction bases with no gene match: 3. Germline CDR1 and CDR2: MGHRA and YSYEKL. CDR3 loop: CASSQVGQGALNTEAFF. In nucleotides, the CDR3 is TGCGCCAGCAGCCAAGTGGGACAGGGGGCTTTGAACACTGAAGCTTTCTTT.